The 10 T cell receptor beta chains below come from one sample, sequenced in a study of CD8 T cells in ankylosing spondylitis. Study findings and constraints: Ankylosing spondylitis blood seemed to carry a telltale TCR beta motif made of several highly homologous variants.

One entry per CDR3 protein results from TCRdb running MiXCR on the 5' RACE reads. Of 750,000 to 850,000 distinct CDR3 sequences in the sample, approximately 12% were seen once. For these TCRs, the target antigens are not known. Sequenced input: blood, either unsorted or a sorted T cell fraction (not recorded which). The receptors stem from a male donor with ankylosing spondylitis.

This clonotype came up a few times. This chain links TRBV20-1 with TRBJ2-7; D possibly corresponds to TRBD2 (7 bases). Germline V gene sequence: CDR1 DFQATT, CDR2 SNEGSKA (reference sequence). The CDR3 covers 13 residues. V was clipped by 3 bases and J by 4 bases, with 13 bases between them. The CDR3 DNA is TGCAGTGCTAGTCGAGGGGGGGCTTACGAGCAGTACTTC. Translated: CSASRGGAYEQYF.

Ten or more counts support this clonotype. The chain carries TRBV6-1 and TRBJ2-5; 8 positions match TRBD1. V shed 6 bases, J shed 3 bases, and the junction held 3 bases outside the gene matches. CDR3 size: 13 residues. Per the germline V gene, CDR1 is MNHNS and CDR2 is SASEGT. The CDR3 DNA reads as TGTGCCAGCAGCGTGGACAGGGAAGAGACCCAGTACTTC. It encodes CASSVDREETQYF.

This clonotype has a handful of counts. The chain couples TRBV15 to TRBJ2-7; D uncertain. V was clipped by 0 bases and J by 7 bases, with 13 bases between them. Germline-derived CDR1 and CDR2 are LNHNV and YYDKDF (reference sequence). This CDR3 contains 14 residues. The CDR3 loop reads CATSRDPSTREQYF. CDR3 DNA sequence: TGTGCCACCAGCAGAGATCCCAGCACAAGGGAGCAGTACTTC.

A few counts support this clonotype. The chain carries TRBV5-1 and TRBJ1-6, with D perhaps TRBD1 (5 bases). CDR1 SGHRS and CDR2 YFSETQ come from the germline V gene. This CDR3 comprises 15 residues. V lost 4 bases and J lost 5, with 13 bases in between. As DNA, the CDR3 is TGCGCCAGCAGCCAACAGGTTTCCAATAATTCACCCCTCCACTTT. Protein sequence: CASSQQVSNNSPLHF.

CDR3 sequence reads: CATSRDRAGGREQYF. CDR3 coding DNA: TGTGCCACCAGCAGAGATCGGGCGGGAGGGCGCGAGCAGTACTTC. This rearrangement joins TRBV15 to TRBJ2-7, with TRBD2 matching over 9 bases. Trimming removed 0 bases from V and 6 bases from J; junction bases left unmatched: 6. Looked up from germline, CDR1 is LNHNV and CDR2 is YYDKDF (reference sequence). CDR3 length: 15 residues.

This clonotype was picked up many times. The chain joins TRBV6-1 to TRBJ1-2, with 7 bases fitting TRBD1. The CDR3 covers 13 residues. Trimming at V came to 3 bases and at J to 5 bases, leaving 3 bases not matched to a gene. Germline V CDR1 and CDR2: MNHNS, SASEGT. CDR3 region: CASSDPGGYGYTF. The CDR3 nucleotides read TGTGCCAGCAGTGACCCAGGGGGGTATGGCTACACCTTC.

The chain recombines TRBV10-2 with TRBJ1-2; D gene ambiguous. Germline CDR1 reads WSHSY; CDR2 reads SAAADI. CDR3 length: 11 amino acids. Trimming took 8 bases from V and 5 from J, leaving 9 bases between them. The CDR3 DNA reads TGCGCCAGCGGAGAAAGTTATGGCTACACCTTC. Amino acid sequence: CASGESYGYTF.

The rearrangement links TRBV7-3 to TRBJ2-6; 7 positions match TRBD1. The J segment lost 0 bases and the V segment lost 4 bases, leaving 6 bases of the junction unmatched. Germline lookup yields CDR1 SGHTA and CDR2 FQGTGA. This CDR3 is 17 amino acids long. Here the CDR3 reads CASSSRTGASGANVLTF. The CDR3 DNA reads TGTGCCAGCAGCTCTCGAACAGGGGCCTCTGGGGCCAACGTCCTGACTTTC.

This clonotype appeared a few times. The CDR3 reads CATSRESGGTYEQYF. The CDR3 nucleotides read TGTGCCACCAGCAGAGAATCAGGGGGAACGTACGAGCAGTACTTC. The J gene is TRBJ2-7, the V gene TRBV15; 7 bases line up with TRBD1. The CDR3 sequence is 15 residues long. V shed 0 bases, J shed 4 bases, and the junction held 6 bases outside the gene matches. Germline CDR1 is LNHNV and CDR2 is YYDKDF (reference sequence).

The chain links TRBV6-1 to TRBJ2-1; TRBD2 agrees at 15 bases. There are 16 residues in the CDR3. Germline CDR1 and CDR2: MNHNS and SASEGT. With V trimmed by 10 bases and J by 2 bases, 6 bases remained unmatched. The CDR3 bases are TGTGCCACCGGGACTAGCGGGAGGCGACCCTACAATGAGCAGTTCTTC. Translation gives CATGTSGRRPYNEQFF.